What follows describes a single T cell receptor (beta chain). Per the original data handling: Cell counts per sample came from amplifying reference gene primers. Assay: immunoSEQ multiplex PCR; the TCRdb copy retains only in-frame clones and omits some. The DNA was the basis for D and trimming; V, J and clone size are from that table. The profile shows roughly 120,000 clones, roughly nine tenths of them singletons. The data stem from a study of blood T cell repertoires in COVID-19. For the study at large: Acute-phase and convalescent COVID-19 samples originated in the United States, Italy and Spain. In each case, the material was cDNA or gDNA derived from T cells, B-cell-depleted T cells, or PBMCs.

The CDR3 length is 18 residues. CDR1 and CDR2 from the germline V gene are SEHNR and FQNEAQ (reference sequence). V was clipped by 3 bases and J by 0 bases; unmatched bases: 8. The Seattle patients, enrolled during active infection, were followed longitudinally. This sequence was found in a man in his forties or fifties with COVID-19, enrolled during active disease. Sample: peripheral blood. The chain employs TRBV7-9 and TRBJ2-1; 10 positions match TRBD1. The CDR3 sequence: CASSFRDRGMSSYNEQFF. The CDR3 DNA reads TGTGCCAGCAGCTTCCGGGACAGGGGCATGAGCTCCTACAATGAGCAGTTCTTC.